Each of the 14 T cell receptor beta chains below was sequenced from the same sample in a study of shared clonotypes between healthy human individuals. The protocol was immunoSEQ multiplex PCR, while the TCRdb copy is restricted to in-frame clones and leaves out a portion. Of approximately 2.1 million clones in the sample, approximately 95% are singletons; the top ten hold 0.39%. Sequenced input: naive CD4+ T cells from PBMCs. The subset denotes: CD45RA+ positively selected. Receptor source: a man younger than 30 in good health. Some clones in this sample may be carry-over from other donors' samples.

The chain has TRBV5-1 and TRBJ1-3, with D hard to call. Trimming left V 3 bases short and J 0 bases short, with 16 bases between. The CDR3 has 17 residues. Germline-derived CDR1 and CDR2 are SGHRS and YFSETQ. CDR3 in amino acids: CASSSRSVDRSGNTIYF. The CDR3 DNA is TGCGCCAGCAGCTCCCGGTCAGTCGACCGCTCTGGAAACACCATATATTTT.

The CDR3, as DNA: TGTGCCTTCCATGAGGACAGGGCTCCCAATGAGCAGTTCTTC. This encodes CAFHEDRAPNEQFF. This rearrangement joins TRBV30 to TRBJ2-1, with 8 bases fitting TRBD1. The CDR3 totals 14 residues. Germline lookup yields CDR1 GTSNPN and CDR2 SVGIG (reference sequence). J lost 6 bases, V lost 7 bases, and 11 bases had no gene match.

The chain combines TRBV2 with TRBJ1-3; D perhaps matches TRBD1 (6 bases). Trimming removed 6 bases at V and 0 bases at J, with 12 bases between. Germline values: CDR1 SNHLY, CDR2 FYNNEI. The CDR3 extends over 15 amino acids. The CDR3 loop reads CASSFQGRSGNTIYF. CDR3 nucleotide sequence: TGTGCCAGCAGCTTCCAGGGGCGCTCTGGAAACACCATATATTTT.

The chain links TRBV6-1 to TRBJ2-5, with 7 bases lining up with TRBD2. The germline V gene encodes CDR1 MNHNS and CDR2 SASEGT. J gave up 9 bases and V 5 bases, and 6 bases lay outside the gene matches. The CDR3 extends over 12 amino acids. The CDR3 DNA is TGTGCCAGCAGTCCTCTCCTAGCGGCCCAGTACTTC. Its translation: CASSPLLAAQYF.

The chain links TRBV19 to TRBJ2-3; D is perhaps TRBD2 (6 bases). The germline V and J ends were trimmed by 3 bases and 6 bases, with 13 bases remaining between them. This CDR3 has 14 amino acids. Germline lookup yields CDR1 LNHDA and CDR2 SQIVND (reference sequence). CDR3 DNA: TGTGCCAGTAGTATTGGGACTTATCGTGATACGCAGTATTTT. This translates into CASSIGTYRDTQYF.

In DNA form, the CDR3 reads TGTGCCACGAGGGGGGGCGGGGAGTACACTGAAGCTTTCTTT. Translated, it gives CATRGGGEYTEAFF. This chain uses TRBV10-3 with TRBJ1-1, with D possibly TRBD1 on 6 matching bases. The CDR3 contains 14 residues. V lost 10 bases and J 3 bases, leaving 18 bases between the germline ends. The germline gives CDR1 ENHRY, CDR2 SYGVKD.

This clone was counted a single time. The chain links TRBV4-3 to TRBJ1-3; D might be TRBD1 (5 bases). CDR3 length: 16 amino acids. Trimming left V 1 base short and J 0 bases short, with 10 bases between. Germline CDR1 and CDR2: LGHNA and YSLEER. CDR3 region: CASSQVGGGSGNTIYF. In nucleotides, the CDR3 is TGCGCCAGCAGCCAAGTCGGGGGTGGCTCTGGAAACACCATATATTTT.

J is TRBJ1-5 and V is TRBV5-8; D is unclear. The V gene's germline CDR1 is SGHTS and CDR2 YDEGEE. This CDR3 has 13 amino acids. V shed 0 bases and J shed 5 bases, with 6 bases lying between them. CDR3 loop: CASSLGRYQPQHF. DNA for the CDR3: TGTGCCAGCAGCTTGGGCCGTTATCAGCCCCAGCATTTT.

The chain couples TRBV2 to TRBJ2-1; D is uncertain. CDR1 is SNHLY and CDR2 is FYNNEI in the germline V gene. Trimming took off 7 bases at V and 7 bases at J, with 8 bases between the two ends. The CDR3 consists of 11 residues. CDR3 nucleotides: TGTGCCAGCACCGCAAGAAATGAGCAGTTCTTC. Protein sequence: CASTARNEQFF.

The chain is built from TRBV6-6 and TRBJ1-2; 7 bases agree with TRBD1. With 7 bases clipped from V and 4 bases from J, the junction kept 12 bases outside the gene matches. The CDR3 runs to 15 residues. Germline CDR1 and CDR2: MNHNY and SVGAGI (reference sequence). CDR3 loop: CASTYGTEGPYGYTF. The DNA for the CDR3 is TGTGCCAGCACCTACGGGACAGAAGGTCCCTATGGCTACACCTTC.

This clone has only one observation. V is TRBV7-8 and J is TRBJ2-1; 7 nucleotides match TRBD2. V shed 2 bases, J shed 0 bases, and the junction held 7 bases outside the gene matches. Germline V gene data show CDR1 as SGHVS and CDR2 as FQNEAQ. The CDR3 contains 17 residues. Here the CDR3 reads CASSLRDYPSSYNEQFF. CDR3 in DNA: TGTGCCAGCAGCTTAAGGGACTACCCCAGCTCCTACAATGAGCAGTTCTTC.

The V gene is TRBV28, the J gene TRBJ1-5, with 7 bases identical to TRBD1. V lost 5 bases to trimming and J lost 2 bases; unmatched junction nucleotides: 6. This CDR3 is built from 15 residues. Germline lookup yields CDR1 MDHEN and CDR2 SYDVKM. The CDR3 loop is CASSTRQGGNQPQHF. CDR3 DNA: TGTGCCAGCAGTACTAGACAGGGCGGCAATCAGCCCCAGCATTTT.

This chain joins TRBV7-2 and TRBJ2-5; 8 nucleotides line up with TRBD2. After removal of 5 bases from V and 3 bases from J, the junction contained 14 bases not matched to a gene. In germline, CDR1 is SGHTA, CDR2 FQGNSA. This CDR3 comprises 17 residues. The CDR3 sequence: CASSPGWGSGEKETQYF. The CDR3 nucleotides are TGTGCCAGCAGCCCAGGCTGGGGTAGCGGGGAAAAAGAGACCCAGTACTTC.

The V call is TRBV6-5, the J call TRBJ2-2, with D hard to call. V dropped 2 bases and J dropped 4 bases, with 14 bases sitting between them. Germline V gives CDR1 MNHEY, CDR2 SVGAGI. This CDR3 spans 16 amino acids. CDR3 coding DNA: TGTGCCAGCAGTTACAGGCCAGTAGTACCCACCGGGGAGCTGTTTTTT. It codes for CASSYRPVVPTGELFF.